The 26 T cell receptor beta chains reported below all come from one sample, sequenced in a study of technical replicates of blood from a handful of donors. Repertoires were generated with immunoSEQ multiplex PCR, while TCRdb's copy carries only in-frame clones and drops some. The data show 95,000 or so clones, with about 95% seen just once and about 0.36% held by the top ten. Sequencing was done on a sample of T cells isolated from PBMCs. Receptors originate from a human donor in good health.

V and J are TRBV11-3 and TRBJ2-7; D ambiguous. The CDR3 runs to 14 residues. V shed 1 base and J shed 3 bases, with 10 bases lying between them. Germline CDR1 is SGHNT and CDR2 is YENEEA. In DNA, the CDR3 is TGTGCCAGCAGCTTAGTGTCTGTGAGCTACGAGCAGTACTTC. Translated, it gives CASSLVSVSYEQYF.

The V call is TRBV7-6, the J call TRBJ2-1; TRBD1 is a possible D gene (5 bases). The V gene lost 5 bases and the J gene lost 7 bases, with 15 bases spanning the gap. The CDR3 contains 14 residues. Germline V CDR1 and CDR2: SGHVS, FNYEAQ. The CDR3 loop is CASSLGATGNEQFF. For the CDR3, the DNA is TGTGCCAGCAGCCTTGGGGCTACAGGTAATGAGCAGTTCTTC.

The chain employs TRBV7-2 and TRBJ2-1; TRBD1 might be the D (5 bases). CDR3 length equals 15 residues. Trimming removed 2 bases from V and 7 bases from J, with 15 bases in between. Germline CDR1 SGHTA, CDR2 FQGNSA. This chain's CDR3 is CASSLYMPGPNEQFF. CDR3 DNA: TGTGCCAGCAGCTTATATATGCCAGGGCCAAATGAGCAGTTCTTC.

The CDR3 is CASSETRDRGGEQYF. The DNA of the CDR3 is TGTGCCAGCAGTGAAACTCGAGACAGGGGAGGGGAGCAGTACTTC. The J gene is TRBJ2-7, the V gene TRBV25-1; TRBD1 is a possible D gene (8 bases). Germline values: CDR1 MGHDK, CDR2 SYGVNS. The CDR3 covers 15 residues. V was pared by 2 bases and J by 7 bases, with 18 bases between.

The chain employs TRBV9 and TRBJ1-2; no firm D call. CDR1 is SGDLS and CDR2 is YYNGEE in the germline V gene. This CDR3 spans 16 amino acids. V lost 3 bases, J lost 2 bases, and 17 bases lay in between. This chain's CDR3 is CASSAHVSGLNYGYTF. CDR3 in DNA: TGTGCCAGCAGCGCCCACGTCTCCGGACTGAACTATGGCTACACCTTC.

On this clone: The junction and the germline gene differ at one end; a read error may be behind it. The rearrangement uses TRBV6-1 and TRBJ1-2; 8 bases match TRBD1. Germline V gene lookup returns CDR1 MNHNS and CDR2 SASEGT. This CDR3 has 13 residues. CDR3 sequence (DNA): TGTGCCGGCAGTGAATCTCTCAGGGGGCCGTACACCTTC. As protein: CAGSESLRGPYTF.

The rearrangement uses TRBV5-1 and TRBJ2-7, with 7 bases lining up with TRBD2. V dropped 4 bases and J dropped 9; count of bases not matched to a gene: 4. CDR1 is SGHRS, CDR2 YFSETQ, per germline. The CDR3 extends over 11 amino acids. The CDR3 coding sequence is TGCGCCAGCAGCAGCGGGACGGCGCAGTACTTC. Translated: CASSSGTAQYF.

The V gene is TRBV19, the J gene TRBJ2-5; 7 nucleotides agree with TRBD2. V lost 1 base, J lost 5 bases, and 7 bases stayed unmatched. The CDR3 covers 15 residues. The germline gives CDR1 LNHDA, CDR2 SQIVND (reference sequence). The CDR3 DNA is TGTGCCAGTAGTATAGGGGGATGGGGGGGGGAGACCCAGTACTTC. This encodes CASSIGGWGGETQYF.

The chain employs TRBV10-3 and TRBJ2-4, with D unclear. Trimming left V 3 bases short and J 1 base short, with 4 bases between. The germline V gene encodes CDR1 ENHRY and CDR2 SYGVKD. This CDR3 spans 13 amino acids. CDR3 amino acids: CAISDGAKNIQYF. The CDR3, as DNA: TGTGCCATCAGTGACGGGGCCAAAAACATTCAGTACTTC.

This clone was counted a single time. The chain uses TRBV5-6 and TRBJ1-5, with 7 nucleotides matching TRBD1. This CDR3 comprises 15 residues. J gave up 3 bases and V 1 base, and 4 bases lay outside the gene matches. Germline CDR1 is SGHDT and CDR2 is YYEEEE. The CDR3 DNA reads as TGTGCCAGCAGCTTGCTGGGACAGATCAATCAGCCCCAGCATTTT. This translates into CASSLLGQINQPQHF.

The gene calls are TRBV28 and TRBJ2-7; D is possibly TRBD2 (5 bases). Germline V gene data show CDR1 as MDHEN and CDR2 as SYDVKM. The CDR3 runs to 14 residues. V lost 6 bases to trimming and J lost 5 bases, with 17 bases between them. The CDR3 DNA is TGTGCCAGCAGCTGGGAGAGACATTACCACGAGCAGTACTTC. Encoded protein: CASSWERHYHEQYF.

This rearrangement joins TRBV7-8 to TRBJ2-7; 8 bases are a match to TRBD2. The germline gives CDR1 SGHVS, CDR2 FQNEAQ. After removal of 6 bases from V and 0 bases from J, the junction contained 7 bases not matched to a gene. The CDR3 spans 15 residues. CDR3 loop: CASSYERESSYEQYF. CDR3 DNA sequence: TGTGCCAGCAGTTATGAGCGGGAGAGCTCCTACGAGCAGTACTTC. Supplemented by reference TRBV7-8 and TRBJ2-7, the full variable domain reads GAGVSQSPRYKVAKRGQDVALRCDPISGHVSLFWYQQALGQGPEFLTYFQNEAQLDKSGLPSDRFFAERPEGSVSTLKIQRTQQEDSAVYLCASSYERESSYEQYFGPGTRLTVT.

The chain employs TRBV7-9 and TRBJ2-7, with a possible D match to TRBD2 (5 bases). This CDR3 is built from 14 residues. Germline values: CDR1 SEHNR, CDR2 FQNEAQ (reference sequence). V gave up 5 bases and J gave up 3 bases, with 14 bases separating them. DNA of the CDR3: TGTGCCAGCAGCCCTAGTGGAGGTTTCTACGAGCAGTACTTC. Translating it yields CASSPSGGFYEQYF.

V and J are TRBV2 and TRBJ2-7; 8 bases are a match to TRBD1. Germline values: CDR1 SNHLY, CDR2 FYNNEI. The CDR3 has 15 amino acids. Germline trimming cut 3 bases from V and 2 bases from J; bases unmatched to any gene: 6. For the CDR3, the DNA is TGTGCCAGCAGTGAGCGTGGGACAGGAACCTACGAGCAGTACTTC. It codes for CASSERGTGTYEQYF.

The chain uses TRBV5-1 and TRBJ1-4; D is possibly TRBD1 (5 bases). Trimming took off 0 bases at V and 10 bases at J, with 16 bases between the two ends. The CDR3 contains 15 residues. CDR1 SGHRS and CDR2 YFSETQ come from the germline V gene. CDR3 sequence reads: CASSLAGLNEGKLFF. CDR3 nucleotide sequence: TGCGCCAGCAGCTTGGCGGGACTTAATGAAGGAAAACTGTTTTTT.

V is TRBV6-1 and J is TRBJ1-4; TRBD1 aligns across 9 bases. The CDR3 consists of 14 residues. V was pared by 7 bases and J by 10 bases, with 10 bases of the junction left unmatched. Germline V lookup: CDR1 MNHNS, CDR2 SASEGT. The CDR3 sequence: CASIPGQGFGKLFF. Written as DNA, the CDR3 is TGTGCCAGCATCCCGGGACAGGGTTTTGGAAAACTGTTTTTT.

The V and J genes are TRBV7-6 and TRBJ2-2; 10 bases fit TRBD2. CDR1 is SGHVS, CDR2 FNYEAQ, per germline. The CDR3 has 17 amino acids. After removal of 1 base from V and 5 bases from J, the junction contained 7 bases not matched to a gene. The CDR3: CASSLDIGTSETGELFF. The CDR3, as DNA: TGTGCCAGCAGCTTAGATATCGGGACTAGCGAAACCGGGGAGCTGTTTTTT.

The CDR3 DNA follows: TGTGCCAGCAGCTTAGCGGGACTAGTGGCTTCGGACAATGAGCAGTTCTTC. Protein product: CASSLAGLVASDNEQFF. The chain is built from TRBV7-2 and TRBJ2-1; 8 positions match TRBD2. Germline V lookup: CDR1 SGHTA, CDR2 FQGNSA. The CDR3 has 17 amino acids. The ends lost 0 bases at V and 5 bases at J; junction bases unmatched: 9.

The chain's CDR3 is CAISQGLAGGPRNEQYF. DNA for the CDR3: TGTGCCATCAGCCAAGGACTAGCGGGAGGGCCAAGAAACGAGCAGTACTTC. This chain links TRBV10-3 with TRBJ2-7, with 15 positions matching TRBD2. The trim removed 6 bases at V and 5 bases at J, leaving 11 bases unmatched. The CDR3 is 17 amino acids. Looked up from germline, CDR1 is ENHRY and CDR2 is SYGVKD.

The gene calls are TRBV7-2 and TRBJ1-2, with a weak D call TRBD1 (5 bases). The CDR3 has 13 residues. Germline V gene lookup returns CDR1 SGHTA and CDR2 FQGNSA. V was cut by 6 bases and J by 4 bases, with 12 bases left in between. The CDR3 is CASRSGLFYGYTF. DNA for the CDR3: TGTGCCAGCAGGTCGGGACTCTTCTATGGCTACACCTTC.

The chain recombines TRBV5-1 with TRBJ1-1; no firm D call. Trimming shortened V by 0 bases and J by 3 bases, and 6 bases separated the two germline ends. Germline-derived CDR1 and CDR2 are SGHRS and YFSETQ. This CDR3 is built from 13 residues. In nucleotides, the CDR3 is TGCGCCAGCAGCTTGGAAGCGGACACTGAAGCTTTCTTT. It translates to CASSLEADTEAFF. The full variable domain, its missing parts supplied by reference TRBV5-1 and TRBJ1-1, is KAGVTQTPRYLIKTRGQQVTLSCSPISGHRSVSWYQQTPGQGLQFLFEYFSETQRNKGNFPGRFSGRQFSNSRSEMNVSTLELGDSALYLCASSLEADTEAFFGQGTRLTVV.

J is TRBJ2-2 and V is TRBV6-1; D is possibly TRBD2 (6 bases). CDR3 length: 15 residues. V lost 0 bases and J 1 base, leaving 6 bases between the germline ends. Germline V lookup: CDR1 MNHNS, CDR2 SASEGT. The CDR3 coding sequence is TGTGCCAGCAGTGAAGCTAGCGGGAACACCGGGGAGCTGTTTTTT. It yields the protein CASSEASGNTGELFF.

The V and J genes are TRBV5-4 and TRBJ1-1; 8 bases are a match to TRBD1. CDR1 SGHNT and CDR2 YYREEE come from the germline V gene (reference sequence). V shed 0 bases, J shed 2 bases, and the junction held 6 bases outside the gene matches. The CDR3 is 16 residues long. As DNA, the CDR3 is TGTGCCAGCAGCTTGGGGAGCGGACAGGGAAACACTGAAGCTTTCTTT. Translating it yields CASSLGSGQGNTEAFF.

This chain links TRBV30 with TRBJ1-2; tentative D call: TRBD1 (5 bases). CDR1 and CDR2 from the germline V gene are GTSNPN and SVGIG (reference sequence). Trimming took 4 bases from V and 4 from J, leaving 10 bases between them. The CDR3 is 12 residues long. CDR3 region: CAWNGGVYGYTF. The CDR3 DNA is TGTGCCTGGAATGGAGGGGTCTATGGCTACACCTTC.

The V and J genes are TRBV7-2 and TRBJ2-4, with a weak D call TRBD2 (5 bases). CDR3 length: 17 residues. Germline V CDR1 and CDR2: SGHTA, FQGNSA. V lost 1 base, J lost 0 bases, and 13 bases lay in between. CDR3: CASSLVDGILAKNIQYF. In nucleotides, the CDR3 is TGTGCCAGCAGCTTAGTAGACGGGATCTTAGCCAAAAACATTCAGTACTTC.

The rearrangement joins TRBV4-2 to TRBJ2-1; 11 nucleotides agree with TRBD2. CDR1 is LGHNA, CDR2 YNFKEQ, per germline. J gave up 6 bases and V 2 bases, and 6 bases lay outside the gene matches. CDR3 length: 16 residues. This chain's CDR3 is CASSQSLSGRANEQFF. CDR3 nucleotide sequence: TGTGCCAGCAGCCAATCACTTAGCGGGAGGGCCAATGAGCAGTTCTTC.